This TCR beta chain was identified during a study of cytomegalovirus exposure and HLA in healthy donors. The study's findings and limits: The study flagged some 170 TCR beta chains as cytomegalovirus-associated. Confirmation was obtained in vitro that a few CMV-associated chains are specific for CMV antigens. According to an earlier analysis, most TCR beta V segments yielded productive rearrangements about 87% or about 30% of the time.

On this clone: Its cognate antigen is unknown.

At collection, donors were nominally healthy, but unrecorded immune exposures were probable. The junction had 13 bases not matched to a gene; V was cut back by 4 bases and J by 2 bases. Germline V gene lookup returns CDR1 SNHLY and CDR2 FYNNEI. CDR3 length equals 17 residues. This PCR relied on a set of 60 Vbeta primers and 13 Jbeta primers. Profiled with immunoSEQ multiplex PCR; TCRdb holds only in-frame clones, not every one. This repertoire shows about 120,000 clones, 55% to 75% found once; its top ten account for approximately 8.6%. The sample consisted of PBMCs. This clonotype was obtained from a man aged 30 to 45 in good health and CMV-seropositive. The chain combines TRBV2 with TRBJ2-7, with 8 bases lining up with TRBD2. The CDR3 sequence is CASSGPSGGPITYEQYF. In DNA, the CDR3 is TGTGCCAGCAGTGGGCCGAGCGGGGGCCCTATAACCTACGAGCAGTACTTC.